This note documents a single T cell receptor (beta chain) sequence. Using immunoSEQ multiplex PCR, the repertoire was profiled, and TCRdb retains in-frame clones only, with some absent. The table records approximately 290,000 clones, roughly 87% of them present only once. This sample was included in a study of blood T cell repertoires in COVID-19. About the study: Researchers got acute and convalescent COVID-19 samples from the United States, Italy and Spain. Nucleic acid was either cDNA or gDNA, and it came from T cells, B-cell-depleted T cells, or PBMCs.

Trimming removed 0 bases at V and 5 bases at J, with 12 bases between. The CDR3 totals 16 residues. Per germline, CDR1 SGHRS and CDR2 YFSETQ. The J gene is TRBJ1-6, the V gene TRBV5-1; D not resolved. Sequenced: peripheral blood. The TCR originated in a man younger than 35 with active or convalescent COVID-19. The CDR3 coding sequence is TGCGCCAGCAGCTTGGAAGGCGGGAGAAATAATTCACCCCTCCACTTT. This sequence encodes CASSLEGGRNNSPLHF.